A single T cell receptor beta chain is shown here with its context. The source of the sample is a study of technical replicates of blood from a handful of donors. The data were produced by immunoSEQ multiplex PCR, yet TCRdb's version contains in-frame clones alone and is incomplete. In the table there are 80,000 or so clones, roughly 94% of which are singletons. The CDR3 has 16 residues. Per germline, CDR1 SGHRS and CDR2 YFSETQ. The ends lost 6 bases at V and 3 bases at J; junction bases unmatched: 11. The receptor was isolated from a human donor in good health. The gene calls are TRBV5-1 and TRBJ2-1; 8 bases are a match to TRBD2. The specimen sequenced was T cells isolated from PBMCs. The CDR3, as DNA: TGCGCCAGCAACTTAGCGGGACTTGTCCGCTACAATGAGCAGTTCTTC. It yields the protein CASNLAGLVRYNEQFF.